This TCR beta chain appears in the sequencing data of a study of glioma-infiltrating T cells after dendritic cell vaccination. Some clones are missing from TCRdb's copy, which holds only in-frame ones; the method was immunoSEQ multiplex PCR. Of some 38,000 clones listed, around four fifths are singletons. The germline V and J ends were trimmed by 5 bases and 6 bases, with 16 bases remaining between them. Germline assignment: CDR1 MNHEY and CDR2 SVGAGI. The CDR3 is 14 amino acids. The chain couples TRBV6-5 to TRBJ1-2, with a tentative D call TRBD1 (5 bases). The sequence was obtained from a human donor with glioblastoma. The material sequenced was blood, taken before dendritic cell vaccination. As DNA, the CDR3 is TGTGCCAGCAGTAGTTTGTCCGCGGGGGATGGCTACACCTTC. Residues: CASSSLSAGDGYTF.